The T cell receptor (beta chain) described here comes from a study of blood T cell repertoires in COVID-19 (TCRdb year 2020). Concerning the study at large: Collaborator samples came from the United States, Italy and Spain and covered acute and convalescent phases of COVID-19. Sample metadata almost always included a de-identified subject ID, COVID-19 status, age in years and sex. The dataset comprised deeply sampled blood TCRbeta repertoires from subjects exposed to, actively infected with, or recovered from COVID-19. The samples were drawn from the first 160 participants of the ongoing ImmuneRACE study and from more than 1,000 subjects provided by 6 global collaborators. The repertoires were made available in a free public database intended to serve as a resource for research on the immune response to SARS-CoV-2. Where HLA class I and class II types were available, the types were taken from metadata supplied by the sample provider, not from assay-based typing. The material from the prospective study consisted of cDNA or gDNA derived from T cells, B-cell-depleted T cells, or PBMCs. What the work shows at the level of the full study, not this receptor alone: The quantity of clinical and demographic metadata differed by source and by participant and was supplied without curation.

Points on this clone: The antigen this receptor binds is unknown. Nothing much larger sits one base from this clone, and base qualities are not available.

TCRbeta CDR3 regions were amplified from genomic DNA using the immunoSEQ Assay, a bias-controlled multiplex PCR. In the paper's pipeline: Nucleated cell counts per sample were estimated from amplification of reference gene primers within the assay. To quantify the absolute abundance of each unique TCRbeta CDR3 rearrangement, sequence reads were collapsed and filtered. For each sample, productive Simpson clonality was calculated by taking the square root of Simpson's diversity index across productive rearrangements. TCRdb provides this immuneACCESS table in a form limited to in-frame rearrangements. Some clones are lacking; in checked studies, under half of them reflect an unresolved V gene, and why the rest are absent is not known. V and J calls and clone size are given by that table; D and trimming were obtained from the DNA. Within this sample are over 95,000 clones, with 85% of them counted one time only. The top ten clonotypes cover less than 15% of the sample.

The germline V gene provides CDR1 SGHAT and CDR2 FQNNGV. The CDR3 covers 16 residues, taking in both the cysteine and the phenylalanine. The DNA shown is the 48-base CDR3, in frame from base 1. V has 2 bases trimmed and J has 9 bases trimmed; junction bases matching no gene number 13. The collaborating institutions used their own protocols to collect whole blood in K2EDTA tubes. For TCRbeta analysis, collaborators shipped samples in one of three forms: frozen whole blood, isolated PBMCs, or DNA extracted from either of those sample types. The rearrangement joined TRBV11-2 to TRBJ2-1, and TRBD2 matches 7 of the central bases. Sequenced input: peripheral blood. This clonotype originated in a human donor in a cohort sampled during active COVID-19. The CDR3 reads as follows: CASSLWGGDYNGEQFF. The DNA is as follows: TGTGCCAGCAGCTTATGGGGGGGGGATTACAATGGTGAGCAGTTCTTC.